This record covers a single T cell receptor (beta chain). This entry is derived from a study of blood T cell repertoires in COVID-19. Only in-frame clones appear in the TCRdb table, and some are missing; sequencing was by immunoSEQ multiplex PCR. The table includes about 100,000 clones, 90% to 95% detected once. Germline V gene sequence: CDR1 SGHAT, CDR2 FQNNGV. V shed 8 bases, J shed 3 bases, and the junction held 15 bases outside the gene matches. This CDR3 contains 16 residues. The clonotype comes from a man aged 50 or older with active COVID-19. Material for sequencing was peripheral blood. The genes are TRBV11-2 and TRBJ2-7, with 8 bases fitting TRBD2. The CDR3 DNA reads TGTGCCAGCTCCGGACTAGCCGAGGGAGGGGGCTACGAGCAGTACGTC. It specifies CASSGLAEGGGYEQYV.